This T cell receptor (beta chain) was identified during a study of blood T cells in healthy people across ages. Study results and limitations: Diversity was estimated from one million T cells, and these estimates were considered underestimates. Relative to aged donors, long-lived donors carried more naive CD4+ cells and displayed higher diversity.

Through a sample-barcoded 5' primer and a J-beta primer mix, a second PCR was run for about 6 to 12 cycles. Tags on each cDNA molecule came from a template-switch adaptor with 12 random nucleotides. TCRdb passed the 5' RACE reads through MiXCR, listing each CDR3 protein once. Among hundreds of thousands of distinct CDR3 sequences, around 46% were seen once, and the ten largest hold roughly 20%. With each sample, at least 5 micrograms of total RNA were extracted. Per germline, CDR1 SGHTA and CDR2 FQGNSA. This CDR3 has 12 residues. V lost 5 bases, J lost 5 bases, and 8 bases lay in between. In regard to this clonotype: Its matching antigen is unknown.

V is TRBV7-2 and J is TRBJ2-3, with D perhaps matching TRBD1 (5 bases). Sequencing was performed on blood. The TCR sequence derives from a woman aged 60-70 years in good health. The CDR3 spells CASSIDRDTQYF. The CDR3, as DNA: TGTGCCAGCAGCATAGACAGAGATACGCAGTATTTT.